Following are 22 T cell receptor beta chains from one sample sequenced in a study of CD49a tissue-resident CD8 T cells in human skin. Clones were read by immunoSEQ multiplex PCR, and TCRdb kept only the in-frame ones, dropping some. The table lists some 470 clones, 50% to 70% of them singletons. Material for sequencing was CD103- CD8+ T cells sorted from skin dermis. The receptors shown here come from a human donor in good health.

The CDR3 sequence is CASSLGHQTQYF. The CDR3 nucleotides are TGTGCCAGCAGCTTGGGGCATCAGACCCAGTACTTC. The chain carries TRBV5-6 and TRBJ2-5; no clear D. CDR3 length: 12 amino acids. CDR1 is SGHDT, CDR2 YYEEEE, per germline. The V end was cut by 0 bases, the J end by 6 bases, with 6 bases between.

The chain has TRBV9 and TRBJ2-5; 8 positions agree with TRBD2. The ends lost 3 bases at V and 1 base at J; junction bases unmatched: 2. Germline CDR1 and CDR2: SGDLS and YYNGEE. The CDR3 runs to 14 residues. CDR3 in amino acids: CASSDTSGQETQYF. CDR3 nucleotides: TGTGCCAGCAGCGACACTAGCGGCCAAGAGACCCAGTACTTC.

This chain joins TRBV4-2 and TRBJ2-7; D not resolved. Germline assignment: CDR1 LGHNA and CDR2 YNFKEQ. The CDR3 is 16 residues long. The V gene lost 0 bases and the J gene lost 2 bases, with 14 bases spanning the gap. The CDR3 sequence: CASSQDGQVTTYEQYF. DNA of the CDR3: TGTGCCAGCAGCCAAGATGGGCAGGTGACGACCTACGAGCAGTACTTC.

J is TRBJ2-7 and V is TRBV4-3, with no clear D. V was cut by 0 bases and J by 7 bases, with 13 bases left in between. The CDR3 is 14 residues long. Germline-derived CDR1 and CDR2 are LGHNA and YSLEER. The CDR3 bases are TGCGCCAGCAGCCAAGATCCCCGGCGGAGAGAGCAGTACTTC. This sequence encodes CASSQDPRRREQYF.

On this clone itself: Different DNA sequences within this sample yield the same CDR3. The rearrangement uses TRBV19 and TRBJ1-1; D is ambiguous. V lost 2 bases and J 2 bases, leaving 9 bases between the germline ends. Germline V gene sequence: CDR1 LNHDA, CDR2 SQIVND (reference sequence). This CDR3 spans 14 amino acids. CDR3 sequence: CASSIRYRNTEAFF. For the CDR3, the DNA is TGTGCCAGTAGTATACGGTATCGAAACACTGAAGCTTTCTTT.

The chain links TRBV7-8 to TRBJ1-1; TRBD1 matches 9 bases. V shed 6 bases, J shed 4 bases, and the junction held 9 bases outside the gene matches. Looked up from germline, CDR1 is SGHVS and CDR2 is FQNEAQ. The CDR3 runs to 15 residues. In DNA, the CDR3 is TGTGCCAGCAGTCGGACAGGGGTAGCGTTCACTGAAGCTTTCTTT. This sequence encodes CASSRTGVAFTEAFF. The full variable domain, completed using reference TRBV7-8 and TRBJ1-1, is GAGVSQSPRYKVAKRGQDVALRCDPISGHVSLFWYQQALGQGPEFLTYFQNEAQLDKSGLPSDRFFAERPEGSVSTLKIQRTQQEDSAVYLCASSRTGVAFTEAFFGQGTRLTVV.

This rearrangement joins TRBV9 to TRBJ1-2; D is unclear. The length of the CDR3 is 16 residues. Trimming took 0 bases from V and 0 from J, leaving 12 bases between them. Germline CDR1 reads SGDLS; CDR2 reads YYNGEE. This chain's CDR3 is CASSVVNSHSNYGYTF. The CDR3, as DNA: TGTGCCAGCAGCGTAGTCAATTCCCACTCTAACTATGGCTACACCTTC.

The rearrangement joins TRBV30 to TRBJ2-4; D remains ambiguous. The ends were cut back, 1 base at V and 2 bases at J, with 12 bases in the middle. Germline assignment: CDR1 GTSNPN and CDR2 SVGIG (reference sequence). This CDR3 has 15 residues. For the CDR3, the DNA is TGTGCCTGGAGTGCAAATACACAGACCAAAAACATTCAGTACTTC. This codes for CAWSANTQTKNIQYF.

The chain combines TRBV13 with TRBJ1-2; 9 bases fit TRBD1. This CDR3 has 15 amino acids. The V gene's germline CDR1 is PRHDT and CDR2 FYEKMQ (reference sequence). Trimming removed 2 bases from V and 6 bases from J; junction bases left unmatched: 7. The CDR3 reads CASSLRGTGLDGYTF. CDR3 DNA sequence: TGTGCCAGCAGCTTAAGAGGGACAGGGTTGGATGGCTACACCTTC.

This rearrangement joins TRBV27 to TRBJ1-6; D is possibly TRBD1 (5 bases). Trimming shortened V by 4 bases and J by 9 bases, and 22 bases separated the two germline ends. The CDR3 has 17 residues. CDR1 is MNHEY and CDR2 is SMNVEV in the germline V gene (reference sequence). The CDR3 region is CASSSISTGVFSSPLHF. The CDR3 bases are TGTGCCAGCAGTTCTATTTCTACGGGGGTTTTCAGTTCACCCCTCCACTTT.

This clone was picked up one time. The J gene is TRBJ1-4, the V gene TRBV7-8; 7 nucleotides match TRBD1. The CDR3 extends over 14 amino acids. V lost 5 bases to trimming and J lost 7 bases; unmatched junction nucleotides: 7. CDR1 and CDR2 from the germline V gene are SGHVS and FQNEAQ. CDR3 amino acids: CASSQTGFSEKLFF. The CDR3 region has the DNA TGTGCCAGCAGCCAGACAGGGTTTTCTGAAAAACTGTTTTTT.

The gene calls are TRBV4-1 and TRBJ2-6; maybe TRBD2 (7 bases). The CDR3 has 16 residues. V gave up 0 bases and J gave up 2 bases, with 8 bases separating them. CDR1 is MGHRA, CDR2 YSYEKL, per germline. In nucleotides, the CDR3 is TGCGCCAGCAGCCAAGAAGGGGGGGCTGGGGCCAACGTCCTGACTTTC. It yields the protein CASSQEGGAGANVLTF.

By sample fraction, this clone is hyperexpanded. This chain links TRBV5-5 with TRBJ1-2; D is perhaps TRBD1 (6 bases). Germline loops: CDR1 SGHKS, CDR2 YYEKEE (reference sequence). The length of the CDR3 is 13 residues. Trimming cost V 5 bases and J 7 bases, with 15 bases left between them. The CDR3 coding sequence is TGTGCCAGCAGGTTCAAGGGGGGGATTGGCTACACCTTC. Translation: CASRFKGGIGYTF.

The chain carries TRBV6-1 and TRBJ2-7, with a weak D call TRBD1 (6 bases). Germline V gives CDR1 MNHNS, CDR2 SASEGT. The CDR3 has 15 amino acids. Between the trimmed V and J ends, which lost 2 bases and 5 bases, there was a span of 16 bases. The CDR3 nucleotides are TGTGCCAGCAGTGAATTCGCGAACAGGGTCGACGAGCAGTACTTC. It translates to CASSEFANRVDEQYF.

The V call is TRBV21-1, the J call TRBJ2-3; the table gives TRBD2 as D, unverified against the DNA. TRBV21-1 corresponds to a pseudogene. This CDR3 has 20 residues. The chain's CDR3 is CASSALPGLAGGPRTDTQYF. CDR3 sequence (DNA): TGTGCCAGCAGCGCTCTTCCGGGACTAGCGGGGGGGCCTCGCACAGATACGCAGTATTTT.

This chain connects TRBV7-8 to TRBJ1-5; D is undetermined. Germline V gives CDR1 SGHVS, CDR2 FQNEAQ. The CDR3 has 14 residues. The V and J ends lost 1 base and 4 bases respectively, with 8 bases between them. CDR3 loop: CASSLEWANQPQHF. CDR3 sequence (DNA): TGTGCCAGCAGCTTAGAGTGGGCGAATCAGCCCCAGCATTTT.

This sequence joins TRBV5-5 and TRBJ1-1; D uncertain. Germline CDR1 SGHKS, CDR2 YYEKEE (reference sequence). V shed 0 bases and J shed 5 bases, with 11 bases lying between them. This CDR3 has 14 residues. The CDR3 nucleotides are TGTGCCAGCAGCTTGGTTAGTTCGGGGACTGAAGCTTTCTTT. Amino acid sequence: CASSLVSSGTEAFF.

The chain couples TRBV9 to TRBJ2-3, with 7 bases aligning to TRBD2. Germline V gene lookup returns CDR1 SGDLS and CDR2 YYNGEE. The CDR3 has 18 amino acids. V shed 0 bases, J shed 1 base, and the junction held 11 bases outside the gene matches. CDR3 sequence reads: CASSVATLSGVGTDTQYF. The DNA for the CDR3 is TGTGCCAGCAGCGTAGCTACATTAAGCGGGGTTGGCACAGATACGCAGTATTTT.

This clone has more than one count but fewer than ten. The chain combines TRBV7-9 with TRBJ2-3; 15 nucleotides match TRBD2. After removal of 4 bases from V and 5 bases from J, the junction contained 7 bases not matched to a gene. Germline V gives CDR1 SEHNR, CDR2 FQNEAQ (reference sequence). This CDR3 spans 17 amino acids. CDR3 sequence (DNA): TGTGCCAGCAGCTGGGGGACTAGCGGGGGGCGAGTAGATACGCAGTATTTT. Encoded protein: CASSWGTSGGRVDTQYF.

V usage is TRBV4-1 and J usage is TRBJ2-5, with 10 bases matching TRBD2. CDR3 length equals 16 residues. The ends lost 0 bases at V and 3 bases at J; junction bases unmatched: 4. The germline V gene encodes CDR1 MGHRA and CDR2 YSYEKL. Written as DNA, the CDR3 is TGCGCCAGCAGCCAAGAAAGGACTAGCGGTAAAGAGACCCAGTACTTC. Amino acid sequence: CASSQERTSGKETQYF.

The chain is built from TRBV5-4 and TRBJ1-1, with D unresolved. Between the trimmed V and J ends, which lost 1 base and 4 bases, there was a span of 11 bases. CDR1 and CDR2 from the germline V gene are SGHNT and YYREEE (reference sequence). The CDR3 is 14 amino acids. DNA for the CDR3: TGTGCCAGCAGCTTGTGGCAGTCCATCACTGAAGCTTTCTTT. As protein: CASSLWQSITEAFF.

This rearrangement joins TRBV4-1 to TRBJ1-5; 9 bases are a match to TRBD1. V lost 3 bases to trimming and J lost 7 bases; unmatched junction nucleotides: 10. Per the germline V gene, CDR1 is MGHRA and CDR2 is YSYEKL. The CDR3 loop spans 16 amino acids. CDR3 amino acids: CASSQSTGTGKQPQHF. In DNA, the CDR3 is TGCGCCAGCAGCCAGTCGACCGGGACAGGGAAACAGCCCCAGCATTTT.